This T cell receptor (beta chain) was identified during a study of shared clonotypes between healthy human individuals. The protocol was immunoSEQ multiplex PCR, while the TCRdb copy is restricted to in-frame clones and leaves out a portion. The sample contains around 1,000,000 clones, approximately 77% of which appear only once. The donor population consisted of healthy HIV-negative adults with no recent acute infections or vaccinations. Study observations and caveats: Relative to clonotypes present in all four donors, those not shared had lower generation probabilities.

Comment on this clone: Antigen unknown.

V shed 0 bases and J 3 bases; nucleotides not matched to a gene: 6. This CDR3 has 17 amino acids. CDR1 and CDR2 from the germline V gene are MDHEN and SYDVKM. The specimen sequenced was memory CD4+ T cells from PBMCs. Subset in this sample: CD45RA-negative fraction. The chain links TRBV28 to TRBJ2-3; 10 nucleotides align to TRBD2. The source of this sequence is a man between 18 and 35 years old in good health. Some clones in this sample may be carry-over from other donors' samples. CDR3 nucleotide sequence: TGTGCCAGCAGTTTATGGGCTAGCGGGAGCGGGACAGATACGCAGTATTTT. Translated: CASSLWASGSGTDTQYF.